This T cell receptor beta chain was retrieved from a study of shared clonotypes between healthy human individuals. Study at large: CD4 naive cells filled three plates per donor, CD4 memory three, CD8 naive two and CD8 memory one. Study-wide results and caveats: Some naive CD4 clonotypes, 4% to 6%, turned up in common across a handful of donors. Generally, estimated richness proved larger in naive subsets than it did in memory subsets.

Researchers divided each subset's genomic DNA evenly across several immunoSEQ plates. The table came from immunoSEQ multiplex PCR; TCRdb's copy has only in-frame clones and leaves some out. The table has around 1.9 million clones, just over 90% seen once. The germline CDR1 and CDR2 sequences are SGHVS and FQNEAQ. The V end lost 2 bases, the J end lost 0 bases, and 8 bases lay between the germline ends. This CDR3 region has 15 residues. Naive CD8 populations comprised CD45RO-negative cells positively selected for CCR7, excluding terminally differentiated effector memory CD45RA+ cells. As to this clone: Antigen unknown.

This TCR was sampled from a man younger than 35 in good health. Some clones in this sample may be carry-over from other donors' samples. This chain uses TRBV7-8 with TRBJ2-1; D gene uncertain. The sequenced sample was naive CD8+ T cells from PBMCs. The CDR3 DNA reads TGTGCCAGCAGCTTACTCGCTCACTCCTACAATGAGCAGTTCTTC. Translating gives CASSLLAHSYNEQFF. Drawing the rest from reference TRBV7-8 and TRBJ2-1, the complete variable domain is GAGVSQSPRYKVAKRGQDVALRCDPISGHVSLFWYQQALGQGPEFLTYFQNEAQLDKSGLPSDRFFAERPEGSVSTLKIQRTQQEDSAVYLCASSLLAHSYNEQFFGPGTRLTVL.